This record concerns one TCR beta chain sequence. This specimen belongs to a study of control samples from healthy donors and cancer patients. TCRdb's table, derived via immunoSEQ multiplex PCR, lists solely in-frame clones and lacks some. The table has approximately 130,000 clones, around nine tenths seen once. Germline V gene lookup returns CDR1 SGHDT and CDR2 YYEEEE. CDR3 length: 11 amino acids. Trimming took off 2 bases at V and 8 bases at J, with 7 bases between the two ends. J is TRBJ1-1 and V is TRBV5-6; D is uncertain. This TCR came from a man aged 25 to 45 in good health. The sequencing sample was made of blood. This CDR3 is CASSFSREAFF. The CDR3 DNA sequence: TGTGCCAGCAGCTTCAGCCGGGAAGCTTTCTTT.